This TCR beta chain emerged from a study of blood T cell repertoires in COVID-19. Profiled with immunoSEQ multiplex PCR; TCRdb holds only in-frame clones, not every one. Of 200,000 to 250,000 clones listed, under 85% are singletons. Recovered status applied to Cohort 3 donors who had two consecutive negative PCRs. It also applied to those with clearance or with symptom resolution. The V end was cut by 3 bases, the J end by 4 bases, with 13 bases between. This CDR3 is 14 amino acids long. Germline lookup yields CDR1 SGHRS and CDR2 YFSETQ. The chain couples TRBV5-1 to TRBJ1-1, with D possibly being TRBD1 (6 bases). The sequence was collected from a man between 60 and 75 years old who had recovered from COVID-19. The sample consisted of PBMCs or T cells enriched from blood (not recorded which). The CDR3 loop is CASSWTSRGTEAFF. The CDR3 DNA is TGCGCCAGCAGCTGGACCTCCAGGGGCACTGAAGCTTTCTTT.